This TCR beta chain was retrieved from a study of beta chain features in type 1 diabetes (dated by TCRdb to about 2018). A note on the overall study: No differences in mean age, gender distribution, total cell number or subset yield were found between patients and healthy donors. Across all samples, roughly 110,000,000 sorted cells were examined, and cell number per subset correlated strongly with RNA yield. In the study, recently diagnosed type 1 diabetes patients and matched healthy donors were compared on the TCRB repertoires of their sorted circulating CD4+ T cell subsets. Regulatory and stem cell-like memory subsets were obtained from only 8 patients and roughly 8 healthy donors, while naive and central memory subsets were obtained from all 28 donors.

The junction shows trimming of 6 bases on V and 7 bases on J, and the gene matches do not reach 16 bases of it. For CDR1 and CDR2, the germline V gene (reference sequence) lists MNHNY and SVGAGI. The CDR3 goes from the cysteine to the phenylalanine over 16 residues. Only the CDR3 DNA is retained, 48 bases long and in frame from the first base. The entire isolated RNA was reverse transcribed using the High Capacity cDNA Reverse Transcription Kit, and thus expressed TCRB transcripts were sequenced. Deep immunoSEQ sequencing was performed on naive, central memory and regulatory T cell samples, with an average of roughly 4 million total reads per sample. After sorted cells were lysed in RLT buffer, RNA was extracted with DNase-treated RNeasy Micro or Mini kits, with the choice depending on cell number. To prevent cross-contamination, each cell subset was processed individually, whereas patient and healthy donor samples were processed jointly. Using the immunoSEQ multiplex PCR, TCRB sequences were amplified from cDNA into 87-bp fragments spanning the CDR3 region. Sequencing of the amplicons was done on the Illumina HiSeq platform. The paper's processing steps were these. Synthetic template baselines were used to correct PCR bias computationally, reads within Hamming distance 2 were collapsed, and singletons that could not be merged were discarded. Reads were aligned against IMGT to assign V, D and J genes, CDR3 length and insertions or deletions at six rearrangement sites. Within each subset, clonotype counts were normalized to the number of sorted cells before true diversity and Gini coefficients were calculated with the tcR R package. The overlap coefficient, calculated on TCRB nucleotide sequences, was used to quantify repertoire sharing. As a proxy for the pre-selection repertoire, out-of-frame TCRB sequences from naive cells were analyzed. TCRdb re-hosts the immuneACCESS table, in-frame sequences only. Its copies lack some clones; in the studies checked, an unresolved V gene accounts for under half of them, and the cause for the rest is not known. The DNA was the basis for D and trimming; V, J and clone size are from that table. The sample profile shows some 640,000 clones; around an eighth of them were found once. Clones ranked in the top ten supply just under 0.04% of the sample.

Each donor gave one peripheral blood draw, roughly 0.12 L on average, collected into heparinised tubes. Using a panel that included CD45RO, CCR7, CD25, CD127, CD95 and CD27, naive, central memory, regulatory and stem cell-like memory CD4+ T cells were sorted on a BD FACSAria II. Purity was above 98% for every sorted population. PBMCs were separated immediately by Lymphoprep density gradient centrifugation and were stained directly, without being cultured. So that batch effects would be minimized, each experiment stained and sorted samples in pairs, pairing one healthy donor with one patient. Points the paper makes about the study in general: Shorter templates might be favored by PCR, yet because patient and control samples were amplified and corrected together, any such skew would affect both groups equally. A moderate but significant shortening of TCRB CDR3 length was observed in type 1 diabetes patients in all four CD4+ subsets. At VDJ recombination sites, type 1 diabetes patients had fewer insertions and more deleted nucleotides, which implies abnormalities in thymic rearrangement. Naive, central memory and regulatory TCRB repertoires appeared more similar among patients than among healthy donors. Because cDNA was sequenced instead of genomic DNA, highly expressing activated cells could be over-represented, though the groups showed no difference in activation or CD3 levels. Only small numbers of individuals were included in the HLA sub-analyses, which left unresolved whether HLA type had any influence on TCRB rearrangement.

Comments on this clone: It has no known antigen specificity. No base qualities exist here, and no much larger clone lies one base off it.

The chain joins TRBV6-6 to TRBJ2-7; a stretch of 9 junction bases matches TRBD2. The specimen sequenced was naive CD4+ T cells from blood. Interpreted using the paper, the cell subset or site label stands for: true naive CD4+ T cells. The receptor's source is a man aged 18 to 29 with type 1 diabetes. The CDR3 in this case is CASSPWKASGTEEQYF. The nucleotide sequence is TGTGCCAGCAGCCCCTGGAAGGCTAGCGGGACCGAAGAGCAGTACTTC.